Each of the 27 T cell receptor beta chains below was sequenced from the same sample in a study of PD-L1 blockade in urothelial cancer. The protocol was immunoSEQ multiplex PCR, while the TCRdb copy is restricted to in-frame clones and leaves out a portion. The sample contains fewer than 80,000 clones, 81% of which appear only once. Indicated time point: pretreatment peripheral blood. Specimen: PBMCs, collected around atezolizumab (anti-PD-L1) treatment. The origin of the receptors is a man between 70 and 80 years old with urothelial cancer.

The CDR3 protein is CASSHSGQFSTDTQYF. The CDR3 nucleotides are TGTGCCAGCTCACACTCGGGACAGTTTAGCACAGATACGCAGTATTTT. The genes are TRBV18 and TRBJ2-3; 7 positions match TRBD1. The V segment lost 4 bases and the J segment 0 bases; nucleotides outside the gene matches: 7. Germline CDR1 reads KGHSH; CDR2 reads LQKENI. The CDR3 contains 16 residues.

The chain couples TRBV28 to TRBJ1-1; possibly TRBD1 for D (6 bases). The CDR3 contains 14 residues. Deletions cut 7 bases from V and 1 base from J, with 13 bases between. CDR1 MDHEN and CDR2 SYDVKM come from the germline V gene. The CDR3 spells CASTAGVANTEAFF. DNA of the CDR3: TGTGCCAGCACAGCAGGGGTCGCGAACACTGAAGCTTTCTTT.

The chain is built from TRBV4-1 and TRBJ1-6, with TRBD1 identical over 7 bases. The CDR3 loop spans 15 amino acids. From germline, CDR1 is MGHRA and CDR2 YSYEKL. After removal of 2 bases from V and 7 bases from J, the junction contained 5 bases not matched to a gene. CDR3 amino acids: CASSQTGDANSPLHF. For the CDR3, the DNA is TGCGCCAGCAGCCAAACAGGGGATGCGAATTCACCCCTCCACTTT.

The J gene is TRBJ1-3, the V gene TRBV30; a weak D match, TRBD1 (5 bases). This CDR3 is built from 13 residues. Trimming took off 5 bases at V and 4 bases at J, with 12 bases between the two ends. Germline CDR1 is GTSNPN and CDR2 is SVGIG (reference sequence). This CDR3 is CAWGASGGNTIYF. The CDR3 DNA reads as TGTGCCTGGGGGGCCTCAGGAGGAAACACCATATATTTT.

The count of this clone is one. V is TRBV30 and J is TRBJ2-5; D not resolved. Trimming removed 0 bases from V and 4 bases from J, with 6 bases in between. The germline gives CDR1 GTSNPN, CDR2 SVGIG (reference sequence). This CDR3 has 12 residues. The CDR3 DNA reads TGTGCCTGGAGTGTTGTAATAGAGACCCAGTACTTC. Protein product: CAWSVVIETQYF.

This chain joins TRBV6-1 and TRBJ1-1; 7 bases fit TRBD1. The CDR3 length is 13 residues. In germline, CDR1 is MNHNS, CDR2 SASEGT. The J segment lost 3 bases and the V segment lost 4 bases, leaving 2 bases of the junction unmatched. Here the CDR3 reads CASSVDRDTEAFF. The CDR3 coding sequence is TGTGCCAGCAGTGTCGACAGGGACACTGAAGCTTTCTTT.

The sample holds one count of this clone. J is TRBJ2-5 and V is TRBV2; D not certain. The CDR3 loop spans 12 amino acids. Germline CDR1 reads SNHLY; CDR2 reads FYNNEI. The V gene lost 4 bases and the J gene lost 3 bases, with 6 bases spanning the gap. The CDR3: CASSAQKETQYF. The DNA for the CDR3 is TGTGCCAGCAGTGCACAGAAAGAGACCCAGTACTTC.

This clone has only one observation. J is TRBJ1-1 and V is TRBV5-1; D gene uncertain. This CDR3 spans 16 amino acids. V was clipped by 0 bases and J by 1 base, with 13 bases between them. The germline V gene has CDR1 SGHRS and CDR2 YFSETQ. CDR3 DNA: TGCGCCAGCAGCTTGGAGGCCTTGGGCGCGAACACTGAAGCTTTCTTT. It encodes CASSLEALGANTEAFF.

The J gene is TRBJ1-5, the V gene TRBV27; D perhaps matches TRBD1 (6 bases). This CDR3 has 18 residues. Germline V gives CDR1 MNHEY, CDR2 SMNVEV (reference sequence). V was trimmed by 6 bases and J by 0 bases, leaving 21 bases between them. The CDR3 region is CASSLLSGDPFSNQPQHF. The DNA for the CDR3 is TGTGCCAGCAGCCTCCTCTCAGGGGACCCATTTAGCAATCAGCCCCAGCATTTT.

The V call is TRBV5-6, the J call TRBJ2-7, with 8 bases identical to TRBD1. J lost 12 bases, V lost 2 bases, and 13 bases had no gene match. The germline CDR1 and CDR2 sequences are SGHDT and YYEEEE. This CDR3 has 14 residues. The CDR3 DNA reads as TGTGCCAGCAGCTTATGGGACAGGCCCGTCCGCGGGTACTTC. Protein: CASSLWDRPVRGYF.

The chain recombines TRBV14 with TRBJ2-1; D is ambiguous. This CDR3 contains 16 residues. From germline, CDR1 is SGHDN and CDR2 FVKESK. Between the trimmed V and J ends, which lost 4 bases and 4 bases, there was a span of 17 bases. The CDR3 loop is CASSPYAPTGYNEQFF. Here the CDR3 DNA reads TGTGCCAGCAGCCCCTACGCTCCGACTGGTTACAATGAGCAGTTCTTC.

In DNA, the CDR3 is TGTGCCAGCAGCGCGTCGGGGAACGGCGGGGAGCTGTTTTTT. This codes for CASSASGNGGELFF. The chain has TRBV9 and TRBJ2-2; TRBD2 is a possible D gene (5 bases). Germline-derived CDR1 and CDR2 are SGDLS and YYNGEE. The CDR3 consists of 14 residues. V dropped 3 bases and J dropped 7 bases, with 13 bases sitting between them.

The gene calls are TRBV7-9 and TRBJ2-1; possibly TRBD2 for D (6 bases). The CDR3 contains 14 residues. Trimming pared 5 bases from V and 8 bases from J, leaving 16 bases between. In germline, CDR1 is SEHNR, CDR2 FQNEAQ (reference sequence). The CDR3 sequence: CASSKVVGGDEQFF. In nucleotides, the CDR3 is TGTGCCAGCAGCAAGGTTGTTGGCGGGGATGAGCAGTTCTTC.

This chain connects TRBV11-3 to TRBJ2-1, with 7 bases that match TRBD2. CDR1 is SGHNT and CDR2 is YENEEA in the germline V gene. The length of the CDR3 is 14 residues. The junction had 3 bases not matched to a gene; V was cut back by 0 bases and J by 7 bases. The chain's CDR3 is CASSLDGRLNEQFF. The CDR3 region has the DNA TGTGCCAGCAGCTTAGACGGGAGGTTGAATGAGCAGTTCTTC.

This clone was counted a single time. The V gene is TRBV5-8, the J gene TRBJ2-7; 13 bases are a match to TRBD2. CDR3 size: 14 residues. The trim removed 2 bases at V and 8 bases at J, leaving 4 bases unmatched. Germline CDR1 is SGHTS and CDR2 is YDEGEE. CDR3 amino acids: CASSLPGLAGKQYF. CDR3 in DNA: TGTGCCAGCAGCTTACCGGGACTAGCGGGAAAGCAGTACTTC.

This chain uses TRBV15 with TRBJ2-7; maybe TRBD1 (5 bases). The CDR3 has 14 amino acids. Trimming left V 0 bases short and J 7 bases short, with 13 bases between. Germline lookup yields CDR1 LNHNV and CDR2 YYDKDF (reference sequence). CDR3 loop: CATSREGLSGEQYF. DNA of the CDR3: TGTGCCACCAGCAGAGAGGGCCTATCAGGGGAGCAGTACTTC. Filled out from reference TRBV15 and TRBJ2-7, the complete variable domain reads DAMVIQNPRYQVTQFGKPVTLSCSQTLNHNVMYWYQQKSSQAPKLLFHYYDKDFNNEADTPDNFQSRRPNTSFCFLDIRSPGLGDTAMYLCATSREGLSGEQYFGPGTRLTVT.

This sequence joins TRBV13 and TRBJ2-7, with 9 nucleotides matching TRBD1. This CDR3 spans 15 amino acids. Looked up from germline, CDR1 is PRHDT and CDR2 is FYEKMQ (reference sequence). V lost 5 bases, J lost 1 base, and 6 bases stayed unmatched. The CDR3, as DNA: TGTGCCAGCAGCGCCCGGGACAGGGTGTCCTACGAGCAGTACTTC. Its translation: CASSARDRVSYEQYF.

Only a few counts were recorded for this clone. J is TRBJ1-4 and V is TRBV4-1; 8 bases fit TRBD1. Per the germline V gene, CDR1 is MGHRA and CDR2 is YSYEKL. This CDR3 region has 16 residues. V shed 2 bases, J shed 3 bases, and the junction held 5 bases outside the gene matches. CDR3 sequence: CASSQPDRAPNEKLFF. As DNA, the CDR3 is TGCGCCAGCAGCCAACCGGACAGGGCCCCTAATGAAAAACTGTTTTTT.

V is TRBV18 and J is TRBJ1-1, with D possibly TRBD1 on 6 matching bases. Germline V gives CDR1 KGHSH, CDR2 LQKENI. The CDR3 totals 13 residues. Trimming shortened V by 2 bases and J by 5 bases, and 9 bases separated the two germline ends. Here the CDR3 DNA reads TGTGCCAGCTCACCAACAGGGAGAACTGAAGCTTTCTTT. It encodes CASSPTGRTEAFF.

The DNA of the CDR3 is TGTGCCAGCAGCTTGGACGTCGGAGGGCGTGAGACCCAGTACTTC. This codes for CASSLDVGGRETQYF. The chain links TRBV5-6 to TRBJ2-5; a possible D gene is TRBD2 (6 bases). CDR3 length: 15 amino acids. The germline V gene has CDR1 SGHDT and CDR2 YYEEEE. V lost 0 bases to trimming and J lost 5 bases, with 14 bases between them.

This rearrangement joins TRBV2 to TRBJ2-2, with 7 nucleotides matching TRBD1. The CDR3 covers 15 residues. The germline CDR1 and CDR2 sequences are SNHLY and FYNNEI. With 2 bases clipped from V and 6 bases from J, the junction kept 6 bases outside the gene matches. The CDR3 protein is CASSEIFGTAGELFF. In nucleotides, the CDR3 is TGTGCCAGCAGTGAAATCTTCGGGACAGCCGGGGAGCTGTTTTTT.

This clone was seen more than once but under ten times. This sequence joins TRBV2 and TRBJ1-3; TRBD1 might be the D (5 bases). CDR1 is SNHLY, CDR2 FYNNEI, per germline. This CDR3 contains 15 residues. Trimming left V 5 bases short and J 0 bases short, with 11 bases between. The CDR3 loop is CASSFDSGSGNTIYF. As DNA, the CDR3 is TGTGCCAGCAGTTTCGACAGTGGCTCTGGAAACACCATATATTTT.

This clone has a handful of counts. The chain's CDR3 is CASSDGGGWYF. The CDR3 coding sequence is TGTGCCAGCAGTGACGGAGGCGGTTGGTACTTC. This chain links TRBV2 with TRBJ2-4, with D tentatively TRBD2 (5 bases). The CDR3 spans 11 residues. The germline V gene has CDR1 SNHLY and CDR2 FYNNEI. V was cut by 3 bases and J by 15 bases, with 12 bases left in between.

The J gene is TRBJ2-2, the V gene TRBV4-1, with 9 bases lining up with TRBD2. Germline V lookup: CDR1 MGHRA, CDR2 YSYEKL. The CDR3 extends over 18 amino acids. Trimming removed 0 bases from V and 3 bases from J; junction bases left unmatched: 8. In DNA, the CDR3 is TGCGCCAGCAGCCAAGATCCGTCACTAGCGGGCTACACCGGGGAGCTGTTTTTT. As protein: CASSQDPSLAGYTGELFF.

The CDR3 region is CASSLGQFQPQHF. The CDR3 nucleotides are TGTGCCAGCAGCTTAGGACAATTTCAGCCCCAGCATTTT. V usage is TRBV11-2 and J usage is TRBJ1-5; D call uncertain. This CDR3 is built from 13 residues. Germline V gives CDR1 SGHAT, CDR2 FQNNGV. V shed 1 base and J shed 6 bases, with 7 bases lying between them.

This clone occurred once. The V and J genes are TRBV11-2 and TRBJ2-5; TRBD2 matches 13 bases. In germline, CDR1 is SGHAT, CDR2 FQNNGV. V lost 4 bases to trimming and J lost 2 bases; unmatched junction nucleotides: 4. The CDR3 runs to 16 residues. The CDR3 loop reads CASSSGLAGPQETQYF. The CDR3 coding sequence is TGTGCCAGCAGCTCGGGACTAGCGGGACCTCAAGAGACCCAGTACTTC. Filled out from reference TRBV11-2 and TRBJ2-5, the complete variable domain reads EAGVAQSPRYKIIEKRQSVAFWCNPISGHATLYWYQQILGQGPKLLIQFQNNGVVDDSQLPKDRFSAERLKGVDSTLKIQPAKLEDSAVYLCASSSGLAGPQETQYFGPGTRLLVL.

This chain connects TRBV5-4 to TRBJ1-2, with TRBD1 as a possible D gene (6 bases). CDR1 is SGHNT and CDR2 is YYREEE in the germline V gene (reference sequence). The CDR3 runs 14 residues. V was clipped by 1 base and J by 5 bases, with 12 bases between them. CDR3 residues: CASSLNRARYGYTF. In DNA, the CDR3 is TGTGCCAGCAGCTTGAACAGGGCAAGGTATGGCTACACCTTC.